The next 24 T cell receptor beta chains were all read from a single sample in a study of beta chain features in type 1 diabetes. Reverse transcription of all isolated RNA meant that expressed TCRB transcripts were sequenced. Assay: immunoSEQ multiplex PCR; the TCRdb copy retains only in-frame clones and omits some. The data contain 620,000 or so clones, about 16% of them seen just once; the ten biggest clones take up 0.07% to 0.095%. The sequenced sample was naive CD4+ T cells from blood. The receptors were gathered from a man aged 18 to 29 in good health.

This clone has more than one count but fewer than ten. This chain links TRBV2 with TRBJ2-3; 8 bases fit TRBD2. After removal of 6 bases from V and 2 bases from J, the junction contained 10 bases not matched to a gene. Germline V CDR1 and CDR2: SNHLY, FYNNEI. This CDR3 comprises 16 residues. CDR3 in amino acids: CASSALAGRTTDTQYF. The CDR3 DNA is TGTGCCAGCAGCGCCTTAGCGGGGCGCACCACAGATACGCAGTATTTT.

The chain couples TRBV5-6 to TRBJ1-5; 10 nucleotides line up with TRBD1. Unmatched junction bases numbered 4, after V lost 3 bases and J lost 1 base. The CDR3 runs 16 residues. Germline CDR1 is SGHDT and CDR2 is YYEEEE. CDR3 loop: CASSYRDRGSNQPQHF. CDR3 sequence (DNA): TGTGCCAGCAGCTATCGGGACAGGGGAAGCAATCAGCCCCAGCATTTT.

This clone was seen a few times. The chain employs TRBV28 and TRBJ2-5; 8 positions match TRBD1. The CDR3 is 13 residues long. Germline assignment: CDR1 MDHEN and CDR2 SYDVKM. With 7 bases clipped from V and 5 bases from J, the junction kept 6 bases outside the gene matches. The CDR3 coding sequence is TGTGCCAGCACCTCAGGGGGCGAGGAGACCCAGTACTTC. Its translation: CASTSGGEETQYF. Full variable domain (remainder filled in from reference TRBV28 and TRBJ2-5): DVKVTQSSRYLVKRTGEKVFLECVQDMDHENMFWYRQDPGLGLRLIYFSYDVKMKEKGDIPEGYSVSREKKERFSLILESASTNQTSMYLCASTSGGEETQYFGPGTRLLVL.

The chain links TRBV9 to TRBJ2-3; D is possibly TRBD2 (5 bases). Trimming took off 4 bases at V and 6 bases at J, with 18 bases between the two ends. Germline CDR1 and CDR2: SGDLS and YYNGEE. There are 15 residues in the CDR3. The CDR3, as DNA: TGTGCCAGCAGCCCAGTTGGTTCGAGGGTTGATACGCAGTATTTT. It translates to CASSPVGSRVDTQYF.

CDR3 protein: CASSRTGNEQFF. CDR3 DNA sequence: TGTGCCAGCTCACGGACCGGGAATGAGCAGTTCTTC. The rearrangement uses TRBV18 and TRBJ2-1; no reliable D call. V was cut by 4 bases and J by 7 bases, with 8 bases left in between. The germline V gene encodes CDR1 KGHSH and CDR2 LQKENI. The CDR3 consists of 12 residues.

This clone came up a few times. This chain links TRBV9 with TRBJ2-1; tentative D call: TRBD2 (5 bases). CDR3 length equals 16 residues. CDR1 SGDLS and CDR2 YYNGEE come from the germline V gene. Trimming stripped 2 bases from V and 8 bases from J, with 20 bases between. The CDR3 loop is CASSVGVYISYDEQFF. CDR3 bases: TGTGCCAGCAGCGTCGGGGTTTATATCAGTTACGATGAGCAGTTCTTC.

The chain links TRBV5-1 to TRBJ2-7; D may be TRBD1 (5 bases). This CDR3 has 15 amino acids. Germline CDR1 reads SGHRS; CDR2 reads YFSETQ. Trimming took off 0 bases at V and 6 bases at J, with 16 bases between the two ends. The CDR3 DNA reads TGCGCCAGCAGCTTGGGGGCAGGGTCGCCTCGCGAGCAGTACTTC. It is translated as CASSLGAGSPREQYF.

This clone was found a few times. This chain links TRBV11-2 with TRBJ1-4; TRBD1 matches 9 bases. V was pared by 5 bases and J by 0 bases, with 10 bases of the junction left unmatched. This CDR3 comprises 18 residues. Germline V lookup: CDR1 SGHAT, CDR2 FQNNGV. This CDR3 reads CASSPSDRGYATNEKLFF. CDR3 DNA: TGTGCCAGCAGCCCCTCGGACAGGGGCTATGCAACTAATGAAAAACTGTTTTTT.

V is TRBV23-1 and J is TRBJ1-4; 7 positions agree with TRBD1. TRBV23-1 is an open reading frame, and its role is uncertain. V was clipped by 7 bases and J by 8 bases; unmatched bases: 16. This CDR3 is 16 amino acids long. CDR3 amino acids: CASNTKPTGVEEKLFF. CDR3 nucleotides: TGCGCCAGCAATACCAAACCTACAGGGGTGGAAGAAAAACTGTTTTTT.

This chain connects TRBV18 to TRBJ1-5; D call uncertain. The CDR3 consists of 13 residues. V was shortened by 8 bases and J by 0 bases, with 8 bases between the two germline ends. The germline CDR1 and CDR2 sequences are KGHSH and LQKENI. The CDR3 DNA reads TGTGCCAGCAGCCCAGTTAGCAATCAGCCCCAGCATTTT. Protein product: CASSPVSNQPQHF.

This clone appeared a few times. The same CDR3 also results from other DNA sequences found in this sample. The chain employs TRBV28 and TRBJ1-2, with D hard to call. V lost 2 bases and J 1 base, leaving 5 bases between the germline ends. The CDR3 sequence is 13 residues long. CDR1 and CDR2 (germline): MDHEN, SYDVKM. CDR3 residues: CASSLQFNYGYTF. CDR3 in DNA: TGTGCCAGCAGTTTACAGTTTAACTATGGCTACACCTTC.

The CDR3 reads CASSLVGTGTAYEQYF. DNA for the CDR3: TGTGCCAGCAGCTTAGTCGGGACAGGGACCGCCTACGAGCAGTACTTC. The chain has TRBV7-2 and TRBJ2-5; 9 nucleotides line up with TRBD1. The DNA matches TRBJ2-7 better at its end, which makes the J call doubtful. The CDR3 consists of 16 residues. CDR1 is SGHTA, CDR2 FQGNSA, per germline.

This sequence joins TRBV25-1 and TRBJ2-5; TRBD1 aligns across 8 bases. The better agreement between TRBJ2-7 and the DNA end casts doubt on the J call. CDR1 MGHDK and CDR2 SYGVNS come from the germline V gene. The length of the CDR3 is 14 residues. The CDR3 nucleotides read TGTGCCAGCAGGAGACAGGGGAGCCGGTACGAGCAGTACTTC. Encoded protein: CASRRQGSRYEQYF.

Points on this clone: A junction end diverges from the germline sequence, so it may reflect a read error. The chain employs TRBV11-2 and TRBJ2-1, with D perhaps matching TRBD2 (5 bases). The CDR3 length is 15 residues. Germline CDR1 SGHAT, CDR2 FQNNGV. CDR3 bases: TGTACCAGCAGCTCAGTAAGGACTTCCTACAATGAGCAGTTCTTC. Protein sequence: CTSSSVRTSYNEQFF.

J is TRBJ1-6 and V is TRBV28, with D perhaps TRBD1 (5 bases). CDR1 and CDR2 (germline): MDHEN, SYDVKM. This CDR3 region has 15 residues. V dropped 4 bases and J dropped 5 bases, with 12 bases sitting between them. This chain's CDR3 is CASSSPTVNNSPLHF. For the CDR3, the DNA is TGTGCCAGCAGTTCCCCGACAGTGAATAATTCACCCCTCCACTTT.

The rearrangement links TRBV6-1 to TRBJ2-7, with TRBD2 matching 7 bases. The V and J ends lost 0 bases and 7 bases, in that order; junction bases with no gene match: 6. The germline gives CDR1 MNHNS, CDR2 SASEGT. CDR3 length: 14 residues. The DNA for the CDR3 is TGTGCCAGCAGTGAAGCGGGGGGGAGGGTTGAGCAGTACTTC. This sequence encodes CASSEAGGRVEQYF.

The rearrangement links TRBV19 to TRBJ2-5; D might be TRBD2 (5 bases). The germline V and J ends were trimmed by 6 bases and 2 bases, with 13 bases remaining between them. Germline-derived CDR1 and CDR2 are LNHDA and SQIVND (reference sequence). CDR3 length: 14 residues. CDR3 in amino acids: CASRDHGLQETQYF. The CDR3 DNA is TGTGCCAGTAGGGATCACGGACTTCAAGAGACCCAGTACTTC.

This chain joins TRBV7-9 and TRBJ1-2; D might be TRBD1 (6 bases). The V gene's germline CDR1 is SEHNR and CDR2 FQNEAQ (reference sequence). The V end was cut by 0 bases, the J end by 4 bases, with 9 bases between. The CDR3 contains 14 residues. For the CDR3, the DNA is TGTGCCAGCAGCTTAGCGTTACAGGGCTATGGCTACACCTTC. Its protein is CASSLALQGYGYTF.

In this sample, this clone turned up a few times. A much larger clone is a single base away; this may be a read error. The chain recombines TRBV5-5 with TRBJ2-5; D gene unclear. CDR1 and CDR2 (germline): SGHKS, YYEKEE (reference sequence). V lost 3 bases, J lost 0 bases, and 0 bases lay in between. The CDR3 consists of 11 residues. The CDR3 DNA follows: TGTGCCAGCAGCTACCAAGAGACCCAGTACTTC. Translated, it gives CASSYQETQYF.

J is TRBJ2-7 and V is TRBV10-3; 11 nucleotides match TRBD2. The germline V gene encodes CDR1 ENHRY and CDR2 SYGVKD. The CDR3 consists of 13 residues. V lost 7 bases and J lost 2; bases outside the gene matches: 1. The CDR3 is CAIKLAGAYEQYF. The CDR3 DNA reads TGTGCCATCAAACTAGCGGGAGCCTACGAGCAGTACTTC.

The chain combines TRBV10-3 with TRBJ1-1; tentative D call: TRBD1 (6 bases). The CDR3 has 11 amino acids. Germline V CDR1 and CDR2: ENHRY, SYGVKD. V was shortened by 8 bases and J by 6 bases, with 10 bases between the two germline ends. The CDR3 sequence: CAIRGAAEAFF. The CDR3 DNA reads TGTGCCATCCGGGGGGCGGCTGAAGCTTTCTTT.

The CDR3 is CASSQLAGGIDTQYF. The CDR3 bases are TGTGCCAGCAGTCAACTAGCGGGAGGGATAGATACGCAGTATTTT. The chain uses TRBV7-7 and TRBJ2-3, with 13 nucleotides matching TRBD2. The CDR3 loop spans 15 amino acids. Germline-derived CDR1 and CDR2 are SSHAT and FNYEAQ (reference sequence). The trim removed 6 bases at V and 5 bases at J, leaving 5 bases unmatched.

The rearrangement joins TRBV7-9 to TRBJ1-6; weak D call: TRBD1 (5 bases). With 5 bases removed from V and 8 bases from J, the gap between germline ends came to 13 bases. Germline V gene sequence: CDR1 SEHNR, CDR2 FQNEAQ (reference sequence). CDR3 length equals 14 residues. CDR3 region: CASSPWTPDSPLHF. DNA for the CDR3: TGTGCCAGCAGCCCATGGACACCGGATTCACCCCTCCACTTT.

CDR3 residues: CASSSIHGQWVLQETQYF. CDR3 DNA sequence: TGCGCCAGCAGTTCGATCCATGGACAGTGGGTACTCCAAGAGACCCAGTACTTC. The V call is TRBV5-1, the J call TRBJ2-5, with D possibly TRBD1 on 6 matching bases. Deletions cut 5 bases from V and 1 base from J, with 24 bases between. Germline values: CDR1 SGHRS, CDR2 YFSETQ. The CDR3 length is 18 residues.